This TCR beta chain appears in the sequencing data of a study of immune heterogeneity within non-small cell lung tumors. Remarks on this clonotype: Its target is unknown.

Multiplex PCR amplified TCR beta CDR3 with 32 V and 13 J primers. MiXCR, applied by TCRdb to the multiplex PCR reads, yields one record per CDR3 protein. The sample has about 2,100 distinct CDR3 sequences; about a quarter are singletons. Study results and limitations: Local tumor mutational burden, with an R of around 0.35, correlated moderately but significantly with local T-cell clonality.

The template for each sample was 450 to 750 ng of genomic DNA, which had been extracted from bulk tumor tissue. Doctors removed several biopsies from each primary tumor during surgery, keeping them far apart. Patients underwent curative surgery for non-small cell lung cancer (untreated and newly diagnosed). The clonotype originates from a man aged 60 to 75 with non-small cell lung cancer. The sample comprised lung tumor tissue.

The CDR3 reads CASRSGTSGSTDTQYF. The DNA for the CDR3 is TGTGCCAGCCGGTCGGGGACTAGCGGTAGCACAGATACGCAGTATTTT. The chain links TRBV11-2 to TRBJ2-3; 11 bases are shared with TRBD2. Germline lookup yields CDR1 SGHAT and CDR2 FQNNGV. V lost 8 bases to trimming and J lost 0 bases; unmatched junction nucleotides: 7. This CDR3 comprises 16 residues.